This passage covers 28 T cell receptor beta chains from one sample sequenced in a study of cytomegalovirus exposure and HLA in healthy donors. A multiplex PCR was run with 60 Vbeta primers and 13 Jbeta primers. TCRdb's copy holds only in-frame clones and misses some; the assay was immunoSEQ multiplex PCR. The data contain around 150,000 clones, approximately 82% of them singletons. The specimen sequenced was PBMCs. These receptors were obtained from a man aged 25 to 40 in good health and CMV-seropositive.

V and J are TRBV28 and TRBJ2-5, with TRBD1 matching 10 bases. The end of the DNA is better explained by TRBJ2-7, so the J call may be wrong. Germline assignment: CDR1 MDHEN and CDR2 SYDVKM. The CDR3 has 15 amino acids. CDR3 nucleotides: TGTGCCAGCAGGTCTTCCGGGACAGGGGAGTACGAGCAGTACTTC. This gives the protein CASRSSGTGEYEQYF.

V and J are TRBV27 and TRBJ1-5, with D hard to call. This CDR3 is built from 14 residues. Trimming removed 2 bases at V and 6 bases at J, with 11 bases between. Per the germline V gene, CDR1 is MNHEY and CDR2 is SMNVEV (reference sequence). CDR3 nucleotides: TGTGCCAGCAGTTTAGTACTCGAGGGTCAGCCCCAGCATTTT. Translating gives CASSLVLEGQPQHF.

This clone has a handful of counts. The J gene is TRBJ1-4, the V gene TRBV5-1; D unclear. This CDR3 contains 16 residues. With 2 bases removed from V and 0 bases from J, the gap between germline ends came to 11 bases. Germline V lookup: CDR1 SGHRS, CDR2 YFSETQ. CDR3 residues: CASSLEGSSTNEKLFF. CDR3 coding DNA: TGCGCCAGCAGCTTAGAAGGGAGCTCAACTAATGAAAAACTGTTTTTT.

The V gene is TRBV10-2, the J gene TRBJ2-2; D uncertain. Germline CDR1 reads WSHSY; CDR2 reads SAAADI. The length of the CDR3 is 14 residues. Trimming left V 2 bases short and J 6 bases short, with 10 bases between. The CDR3 nucleotides read TGCGCCAGCAGTGAGCCCCGAAGAGCCGGGGAGCTGTTTTTT. It codes for CASSEPRRAGELFF.

The DNA for the CDR3 is TGTGCCAGCAGTGGAAGGACTAGCGCCACAGATACGCAGTATTTT. Amino acid sequence: CASSGRTSATDTQYF. V gene TRBV25-1 combines with J gene TRBJ2-3; 9 bases are a match to TRBD2. The CDR3 contains 15 residues. Trimming cost V 4 bases and J 2 bases; bases outside gene matches: 4. Germline V lookup: CDR1 MGHDK, CDR2 SYGVNS.

The chain carries TRBV6-4 and TRBJ2-1, with a weak D call TRBD2 (5 bases). V lost 6 bases, J lost 4 bases, and 16 bases lay in between. Germline V gene lookup returns CDR1 MRHNA and CDR2 SNTAGT. The CDR3 covers 15 residues. The CDR3 region has the DNA TGTGCCAGCAGCCTGGAACTAGGAACTTACAATGAGCAGTTCTTC. Translating it yields CASSLELGTYNEQFF.

The chain combines TRBV4-2 with TRBJ1-5, with a weak D call TRBD1 (5 bases). The CDR3 has 15 amino acids. Trimming shortened V by 0 bases and J by 7 bases, and 13 bases separated the two germline ends. CDR1 LGHNA and CDR2 YNFKEQ come from the germline V gene. CDR3 nucleotides: TGTGCCAGCAGCCAAGAGTTGGGGACTAAGCAGCCCCAGCATTTT. Encoded protein: CASSQELGTKQPQHF.

The chain links TRBV9 to TRBJ2-2, with D possibly matching TRBD2 (5 bases). This CDR3 spans 16 amino acids. Germline V lookup: CDR1 SGDLS, CDR2 YYNGEE. The V end was cut by 0 bases, the J end by 2 bases, with 11 bases between. The CDR3 coding sequence is TGTGCCAGCAGCGTAGGAGGGCTTACCAACACCGGGGAGCTGTTTTTT. It translates to CASSVGGLTNTGELFF.

The chain links TRBV2 to TRBJ2-3; no firm D call. The CDR3 length is 14 residues. Looked up from germline, CDR1 is SNHLY and CDR2 is FYNNEI. Trimming removed 1 base at V and 7 bases at J, with 12 bases between. DNA for the CDR3: TGTGCCAGCAGTGAAGGGTCAGGCCAGTATACGCAGTATTTT. It yields the protein CASSEGSGQYTQYF.

This clone was observed a few times. The chain links TRBV18 to TRBJ2-3; D might be TRBD2 (6 bases). Germline V gives CDR1 KGHSH, CDR2 LQKENI. Trimming shortened V by 4 bases and J by 6 bases, and 8 bases separated the two germline ends. The CDR3 is 12 amino acids. The CDR3 sequence: CASSRSGDTQYF. The DNA of the CDR3 is TGTGCCAGCTCACGAAGCGGGGATACGCAGTATTTT. Full variable domain (missing parts from reference TRBV18 and TRBJ2-3): NAGVMQNPRHLVRRRGQEARLRCSPMKGHSHVYWYRQLPEEGLKFMVYLQKENIIDESGMPKERFSAEFPKEGPSILRIQQVVRGDSAAYFCASSRSGDTQYFGPGTRLTVL.

V usage is TRBV28 and J usage is TRBJ1-5; a possible D gene is TRBD1 (5 bases). This CDR3 is built from 16 residues. V lost 6 bases to trimming and J lost 2 bases, with 17 bases between them. Germline loops: CDR1 MDHEN, CDR2 SYDVKM. CDR3 nucleotides: TGTGCCAGCAGCTACACCGTGACCAGGGGCAATCAGCCCCAGCATTTT. This encodes CASSYTVTRGNQPQHF.

The chain combines TRBV7-6 with TRBJ2-3; 8 nucleotides match TRBD2. This CDR3 contains 15 residues. The germline V gene has CDR1 SGHVS and CDR2 FNYEAQ. V dropped 2 bases and J dropped 2; count of bases not matched to a gene: 3. Here the CDR3 reads CASSLRGGDTDTQYF. In DNA form, the CDR3 reads TGTGCCAGCAGCTTACGGGGGGGGGACACAGATACGCAGTATTTT.

The chain has TRBV5-4 and TRBJ1-4, with D possibly being TRBD1 (6 bases). The germline gives CDR1 SGHNT, CDR2 YYREEE (reference sequence). CDR3 length equals 13 residues. Trimming removed 4 bases at V and 8 bases at J, with 12 bases between. The CDR3 nucleotides read TGTGCCAGCAGCCTTACAGGGCTCGAAAAACTGTTTTTT. Its translation: CASSLTGLEKLFF.

Only one count was recorded for this clone. V is TRBV29-1 and J is TRBJ2-5; D is uncertain. CDR3 length: 13 amino acids. V lost 5 bases, J lost 2 bases, and 12 bases lay in between. Germline V gene lookup returns CDR1 SQVTM and CDR2 ANQGSEA. CDR3 amino acids: CSVFPTNQETQYF. The CDR3 DNA reads TGCAGCGTTTTTCCTACTAATCAAGAGACCCAGTACTTC. The complete variable domain, with remaining parts taken from reference TRBV29-1 and TRBJ2-5, reads SAVISQKPSRDICQRGTSLTIQCQVDSQVTMMFWYRQQPGQSLTLIATANQGSEATYESGFVIDKFPISRPNLTFSTLTVSNMSPEDSSIYLCSVFPTNQETQYFGPGTRLLVL.

V is TRBV15 and J is TRBJ2-7, with 9 bases aligning to TRBD1. The CDR3 has 14 amino acids. Germline-derived CDR1 and CDR2 are LNHNV and YYDKDF (reference sequence). The ends lost 5 bases at V and 1 base at J; junction bases unmatched: 3. In DNA, the CDR3 is TGTGCCACCAGCCTAGACAGGGGGTCCTACGAGCAGTACTTC. Translating gives CATSLDRGSYEQYF.

The V and J genes are TRBV5-1 and TRBJ2-2; D possibly corresponds to TRBD2 (5 bases). The CDR3 consists of 16 residues. Germline V gives CDR1 SGHRS, CDR2 YFSETQ. V gave up 0 bases and J gave up 4 bases, with 13 bases separating them. The CDR3 loop is CASSLAGDARTGELFF. CDR3 coding DNA: TGCGCCAGCAGCTTGGCCGGGGATGCACGCACCGGGGAGCTGTTTTTT.

On this clone itself: Other DNA sequences of this sample code for an identical CDR3. The genes are TRBV5-1 and TRBJ2-1; 7 positions agree with TRBD2. CDR3 length: 15 residues. The V and J ends lost 1 base and 5 bases, in that order; junction bases with no gene match: 6. Germline V gene sequence: CDR1 SGHRS, CDR2 YFSETQ. CDR3 sequence: CASSLWTSPNNEQFF. DNA of the CDR3: TGCGCCAGCAGCTTGTGGACTAGTCCTAACAATGAGCAGTTCTTC.

V is TRBV18 and J is TRBJ2-7; no clear D gene. V was cut by 3 bases and J by 2 bases, with 8 bases left in between. The CDR3 runs to 13 residues. Germline V gene lookup returns CDR1 KGHSH and CDR2 LQKENI. The CDR3 here is CASSPQATYEQYF. The CDR3 region has the DNA TGTGCCAGCTCACCCCAAGCAACCTACGAGCAGTACTTC.

In this sample, this clone turned up a few times. The V and J genes are TRBV18 and TRBJ1-1, with a possible D match to TRBD1 (6 bases). Trimming stripped 3 bases from V and 3 bases from J, with 8 bases between. Per the germline V gene, CDR1 is KGHSH and CDR2 is LQKENI. The CDR3 is 13 amino acids. In nucleotides, the CDR3 is TGTGCCAGCTCACCGGGGGCTGACACTGAAGCTTTCTTT. It is translated as CASSPGADTEAFF. The full variable domain, its missing parts supplied by reference TRBV18 and TRBJ1-1, is NAGVMQNPRHLVRRRGQEARLRCSPMKGHSHVYWYRQLPEEGLKFMVYLQKENIIDESGMPKERFSAEFPKEGPSILRIQQVVRGDSAAYFCASSPGADTEAFFGQGTRLTVV.

This rearrangement joins TRBV27 to TRBJ1-5, with a possible D match to TRBD1 (5 bases). The V end lost 1 base, the J end lost 8 bases, and 9 bases lay between the germline ends. CDR1 MNHEY and CDR2 SMNVEV come from the germline V gene (reference sequence). This CDR3 has 13 residues. The DNA of the CDR3 is TGTGCCAGCAGTTTATGGGGGGGTAAGCCCCAGCATTTT. Translated: CASSLWGGKPQHF.

The CDR3 nucleotides are TGTGCCTGGAGTGTATGGAGGAACACTGAAGCTTTCTTT. It specifies CAWSVWRNTEAFF. This chain joins TRBV30 and TRBJ1-1; unclear D gene. The germline V gene has CDR1 GTSNPN and CDR2 SVGIG (reference sequence). This CDR3 region has 13 residues. V was shortened by 0 bases and J by 1 base, with 6 bases between the two germline ends.

The CDR3 loop reads CASRSEGAGLYEQYF. CDR3 DNA: TGTGCCAGCAGATCCGAGGGGGCGGGCCTCTACGAGCAGTACTTC. This chain uses TRBV6-5 with TRBJ2-7; 7 bases line up with TRBD1. The trim removed 6 bases at V and 3 bases at J, leaving 11 bases unmatched. Germline V gene data show CDR1 as MNHEY and CDR2 as SVGAGI. The CDR3 is 15 residues long.

This clone was detected many times. The chain joins TRBV28 to TRBJ1-4; a weak D match, TRBD1 (6 bases). The CDR3 runs to 13 residues. V dropped 8 bases and J dropped 5 bases, with 12 bases sitting between them. Germline CDR1 and CDR2: MDHEN and SYDVKM. Here the CDR3 DNA reads TGTGCCAGCTGGGGACAAGTCAATGAAAAACTGTTTTTT. It encodes CASWGQVNEKLFF.

The gene calls are TRBV7-8 and TRBJ2-3; 10 positions agree with TRBD2. The CDR3 has 20 residues. J was trimmed by 1 base and V by 2 bases; bases with no gene match: 15. Germline CDR1 reads SGHVS; CDR2 reads FQNEAQ. The CDR3 DNA follows: TGTGCCAGCAGCTTAAAAGTTAGCGGGGGGCCTGCCCACGGCACAGATACGCAGTATTTT. Translation gives CASSLKVSGGPAHGTDTQYF.

CDR3 in DNA: TGTGCCAGTAGTGTGGGACAGGGGGCCCCCTACGAGCAGTACTTC. Translated, it gives CASSVGQGAPYEQYF. The J gene is TRBJ2-7, the V gene TRBV19; 12 bases map to TRBD1. V gave up 5 bases and J gave up 2 bases; unmatched junction bases: 4. Germline V CDR1 and CDR2: LNHDA, SQIVND (reference sequence). This CDR3 spans 15 amino acids.

This clone has only a few counts. This sequence joins TRBV28 and TRBJ1-4; 7 positions agree with TRBD1. Per the germline V gene, CDR1 is MDHEN and CDR2 is SYDVKM. J gave up 8 bases and V 6 bases, and 9 bases lay outside the gene matches. This CDR3 region has 14 residues. The CDR3 here is CASSTGTEKEKLFF. The CDR3 region has the DNA TGTGCCAGCAGCACCGGGACAGAGAAAGAAAAACTGTTTTTT.

The V call is TRBV5-1, the J call TRBJ2-7; D possibly corresponds to TRBD1 (6 bases). Germline lookup yields CDR1 SGHRS and CDR2 YFSETQ. V dropped 3 bases and J dropped 2 bases, with 12 bases sitting between them. The CDR3 spans 14 residues. The CDR3 coding sequence is TGCGCCAGCAGCTGGGAACAGGGCCCCTACGAGCAGTACTTC. This sequence encodes CASSWEQGPYEQYF.

CDR3 sequence (DNA): TGCAGCGTTCCATGGAGCTCTGGAAACACCATATATTTT. Translating gives CSVPWSSGNTIYF. This chain uses TRBV29-1 with TRBJ1-3; unclear D gene. Trimming took 5 bases from V and 0 from J, leaving 8 bases between them. Germline assignment: CDR1 SQVTM and CDR2 ANQGSEA. This CDR3 comprises 13 residues.